This TCR beta chain was profiled in a study of T-cell memory formation after mild COVID-19. Broader study findings: CD4+ contracting clones lay mainly in CM and EM, CD8+ ones in EMRA.

In regard to this clonotype: As yet, its antigen is unknown.

Germline V CDR1 and CDR2: SNHLY, FYNNEI. V was clipped by 6 bases and J by 4 bases; unmatched bases: 8. This CDR3 comprises 15 residues. The TCR alpha and TCR beta cDNA libraries, bearing sample barcodes and UMIs, were generated by 5'RACE using constant-segment primers. Each CDR3 protein gets one entry after TCRdb re-called the 5' RACE reads with MiXCR. The sample includes hundreds of thousands of distinct CDR3 sequences, around a fifth of them seen just once. This chain connects TRBV2 to TRBJ2-2; 7 nucleotides agree with TRBD1. Sequencing was performed on PBMCs or a T cell subset sorted from them (not recorded which). This clonotype was obtained from a man younger than 35 who had mild COVID-19 (a few samples of this study predate the infection). Cell type and time point are not known. This CDR3 is CASRAGTAFTGELFF. For the CDR3, the DNA is TGTGCCAGCAGGGCCGGGACAGCCTTCACCGGGGAGCTGTTTTTT.